The 17 T cell receptor beta chains below come from one sample, sequenced in a study of blood T cell repertoires in COVID-19. This table comes from immunoSEQ multiplex PCR, and its TCRdb copy is limited to in-frame clones, with some not included. The table shows 300,000 to 350,000 clones, with approximately 85% occurring only once. The sequenced material came from PBMCs or T cells enriched from blood (not recorded which). These TCRs come from a man aged 25 to 40 who had recovered from COVID-19.

The chain has TRBV5-4 and TRBJ2-1, with D tentatively TRBD2 (6 bases). The ends were cut back, 0 bases at V and 7 bases at J, with 14 bases in the middle. This CDR3 region has 15 residues. Germline V CDR1 and CDR2: SGHNT, YYREEE (reference sequence). CDR3 sequence: CASSLGLATTNEQFF. CDR3 bases: TGTGCCAGCAGCTTGGGCCTAGCGACCACTAATGAGCAGTTCTTC.

The table lists this clone with a count of one. V is TRBV6-5 and J is TRBJ2-5; the D gene is possibly TRBD1 (5 bases). The CDR3 sequence is 15 residues long. V was clipped by 4 bases and J by 5 bases, with 17 bases between them. In germline, CDR1 is MNHEY, CDR2 SVGAGI. The CDR3, as DNA: TGTGCCAGCAGTTCCCTCCCAGGGATGGGGGAGACCCAGTACTTC. Translating it yields CASSSLPGMGETQYF.

The table lists this clone with a few counts. The genes are TRBV7-6 and TRBJ1-2; no clear D. Germline loops: CDR1 SGHVS, CDR2 FNYEAQ. The V gene lost 2 bases and the J gene lost 0 bases, with 10 bases spanning the gap. This CDR3 comprises 15 residues. CDR3 in amino acids: CASSLTEGSNYGYTF. The CDR3 coding sequence is TGTGCCAGCAGCTTAACAGAGGGATCTAACTATGGCTACACCTTC.

The rearrangement links TRBV5-4 to TRBJ2-2; possible D gene TRBD2, 5 bases. Trimming pared 4 bases from V and 0 bases from J, leaving 16 bases between. The CDR3 runs 17 residues. CDR1 is SGHNT, CDR2 YYREEE, per germline (reference sequence). The CDR3 reads CASSPTTGLANTGELFF. The DNA for the CDR3 is TGTGCCAGCAGCCCGACGACCGGACTCGCGAACACCGGGGAGCTGTTTTTT.

The chain uses TRBV18 and TRBJ2-1, with D perhaps TRBD2 (7 bases). Between the trimmed V and J ends, which lost 0 bases and 5 bases, there was a span of 23 bases. Germline V CDR1 and CDR2: KGHSH, LQKENI. This CDR3 contains 19 residues. This chain's CDR3 is CASSPPGKGGPATDNEQFF. The CDR3 nucleotides read TGTGCCAGCTCACCACCGGGAAAGGGGGGGCCAGCAACCGACAATGAGCAGTTCTTC.

The count of this clone is one. The V gene is TRBV3-1 (or the pseudogene TRBV3-2), the J gene TRBJ1-1, with D hard to call. The CDR3 is 14 amino acids. The germline V gene has CDR1 LGHDT and CDR2 YNNKEL (reference sequence). V lost 3 bases to trimming and J lost 4 bases, with 12 bases between them. The CDR3 DNA is TGTGCCAGCAGCCAGAGAGACGGCGGCACTGAAGCTTTCTTT. The encoded protein is CASSQRDGGTEAFF.

The chain recombines TRBV5-4 with TRBJ2-1; D is possibly TRBD1 (6 bases). V was trimmed by 4 bases and J by 0 bases, leaving 14 bases between them. The CDR3 has 16 amino acids. CDR1 and CDR2 from the germline V gene are SGHNT and YYREEE (reference sequence). The chain's CDR3 is CASSRENRASYNEQFF. DNA for the CDR3: TGTGCCAGCAGCCGTGAGAACAGGGCCTCCTACAATGAGCAGTTCTTC.

V is TRBV19 and J is TRBJ1-2, with 7 bases fitting TRBD1. The J segment lost 1 base and the V segment lost 5 bases, leaving 4 bases of the junction unmatched. Germline CDR1 LNHDA, CDR2 SQIVND (reference sequence). This CDR3 has 14 residues. In DNA, the CDR3 is TGTGCCAGTAGTCGGCAGGGGGGTAACTATGGCTACACCTTC. Amino acid sequence: CASSRQGGNYGYTF.

The V call is TRBV30, the J call TRBJ2-3; a weak D match, TRBD1 (6 bases). CDR3 size: 12 residues. Trimming removed 0 bases from V and 6 bases from J, with 7 bases in between. Germline assignment: CDR1 GTSNPN and CDR2 SVGIG (reference sequence). CDR3 coding DNA: TGTGCCTGGAGTGTCCAGGGGGATACGCAGTATTTT. Translation gives CAWSVQGDTQYF.

The V gene is TRBV9, the J gene TRBJ1-1, with D tentatively TRBD1 (5 bases). This CDR3 spans 14 amino acids. V gave up 4 bases and J gave up 6 bases, with 16 bases separating them. From germline, CDR1 is SGDLS and CDR2 YYNGEE. CDR3 bases: TGTGCCAGCAGCCCAGGAGGGGCCAGCGCTGAAGCTTTCTTT. It translates to CASSPGGASAEAFF.

The chain couples TRBV5-4 to TRBJ2-1, with 10 bases that match TRBD1. Germline V gives CDR1 SGHNT, CDR2 YYREEE (reference sequence). J gave up 7 bases and V 3 bases, and 13 bases lay outside the gene matches. The CDR3 contains 17 residues. DNA for the CDR3: TGTGCCAGCAGCTCCAAAGTTGACAGGGGGCACTTTAATGAGCAGTTCTTC. It codes for CASSSKVDRGHFNEQFF.

The rearrangement links TRBV7-9 to TRBJ1-6; possible D gene TRBD1, 5 bases. V was shortened by 5 bases and J by 11 bases, with 10 bases between the two germline ends. Germline CDR1 is SEHNR and CDR2 is FQNEAQ (reference sequence). The CDR3 runs to 12 residues. CDR3 sequence (DNA): TGTGCCAGCAGCACCAGGACAACACCCCTCCACTTT. Translation: CASSTRTTPLHF.

The CDR3 bases are TGCAGCGTTGCAACATTCTCCTACGAGCAGTACTTC. It encodes CSVATFSYEQYF. The rearrangement links TRBV29-1 to TRBJ2-7; D remains ambiguous. Germline CDR1 reads SQVTM; CDR2 reads ANQGSEA. The CDR3 has 12 residues. V dropped 4 bases and J dropped 0 bases, with 7 bases sitting between them.

V usage is TRBV12-3 or TRBV12-4 and J usage is TRBJ1-2; TRBD1 matches at 8 bases. The CDR3 extends over 13 amino acids. Trimming at V came to 5 bases and at J to 8 bases, leaving 7 bases not matched to a gene. The CDR3 sequence is CASSTGQAGGYTF. The DNA for the CDR3 is TGTGCCAGCAGTACGGGACAGGCGGGCGGCTACACCTTC.

This chain connects TRBV7-9 to TRBJ2-7, with TRBD1 matching over 7 bases. The CDR3 spans 15 residues. Germline V lookup: CDR1 SEHNR, CDR2 FQNEAQ (reference sequence). V was clipped by 5 bases and J by 5 bases; unmatched bases: 12. The CDR3 protein is CASSAETGLFDEQYF. The CDR3 nucleotides are TGTGCCAGCAGCGCCGAGACAGGGTTGTTCGACGAGCAGTACTTC.

This sequence joins TRBV7-8 and TRBJ2-7; maybe TRBD1 (6 bases). Germline V lookup: CDR1 SGHVS, CDR2 FQNEAQ. CDR3 length equals 14 residues. The V gene lost 3 bases and the J gene lost 2 bases, with 11 bases spanning the gap. The CDR3 is CASSLGAHPYEQYF. Here the CDR3 DNA reads TGTGCCAGCAGCTTGGGGGCTCACCCCTACGAGCAGTACTTC.

V usage is TRBV5-1 and J usage is TRBJ1-3; a weak D match, TRBD1 (6 bases). CDR3 length: 14 residues. V was pared by 5 bases and J by 1 base, with 10 bases between. CDR1 SGHRS and CDR2 YFSETQ come from the germline V gene. The CDR3 DNA is TGCGCCAGCAGGCCTGGACAGTCTGGAAACACCATATATTTT. Translated: CASRPGQSGNTIYF.